Below are 2 T cell receptor beta chains sequenced from a single sample in a study of lymphopenia after photon versus proton radiotherapy. The data were produced by immunoSEQ multiplex PCR, yet TCRdb's version contains in-frame clones alone and is incomplete. The sample lists about 15,000 clones; 80% to 90% were seen once. Sequenced here: peripheral blood, sampled from a patient treated with proton-based radiotherapy. The receptor set was obtained from a man aged 65 to 85 with pancreatic cancer.

The rearrangement uses TRBV19 and TRBJ1-3, with a possible D match to TRBD1 (5 bases). The ends were cut back, 4 bases at V and 0 bases at J, with 10 bases in the middle. The CDR3 contains 15 residues. Germline-derived CDR1 and CDR2 are LNHDA and SQIVND (reference sequence). The CDR3 DNA reads TGTGCCAGTAGTAGGGGCCTCTTCTCTGGAAACACCATATATTTT. Protein product: CASSRGLFSGNTIYF.

This clone was counted between two and nine times. The rearrangement links TRBV29-1 to TRBJ1-1; no definite D call. Looked up from germline, CDR1 is SQVTM and CDR2 is ANQGSEA. The CDR3 consists of 13 residues. Trimming removed 5 bases at V and 0 bases at J, with 10 bases between. The CDR3 reads CSVQNRMNTEAFF. In DNA form, the CDR3 reads TGCAGCGTTCAAAATAGGATGAACACTGAAGCTTTCTTT.